One and the same sample provided the 30 T cell receptor beta chains below, sequenced in a study of cytomegalovirus exposure and HLA in healthy donors. Both 60 Vbeta primers and 13 Jbeta primers went into the PCR. Assay used: immunoSEQ multiplex PCR; TCRdb lists only in-frame clones, some missing. This table has roughly 80,000 clones, around 78% appearing once. The specimen sequenced was PBMCs. The receptors shown here come from a man aged 40-55 years in good health and CMV-seronegative.

The rearrangement joins TRBV4-2 to TRBJ1-5; 7 bases are a match to TRBD1. J gave up 4 bases and V 4 bases, and 7 bases lay outside the gene matches. Germline lookup yields CDR1 LGHNA and CDR2 YNFKEQ. The length of the CDR3 is 15 residues. CDR3 nucleotides: TGTGCCAGCAGCCCCGGGACAGTGCCTAATCAGCCCCAGCATTTT. The encoded protein is CASSPGTVPNQPQHF.

The chain couples TRBV25-1 to TRBJ1-4, with TRBD1 identical over 10 bases. Germline V CDR1 and CDR2: MGHDK, SYGVNS. CDR3 length: 13 residues. Losses at the gene ends were 7 bases for V and 7 bases for J; bases not matched to a gene: 3. This CDR3 is CASNRDRGEKLFF. For the CDR3, the DNA is TGTGCCAGCAATAGGGACAGGGGTGAAAAACTGTTTTTT.

The chain links TRBV6-6 to TRBJ1-2; perhaps TRBD1 as D (6 bases). Trimming took off 2 bases at V and 12 bases at J, with 19 bases between the two ends. Germline-derived CDR1 and CDR2 are MNHNY and SVGAGI (reference sequence). This CDR3 spans 14 amino acids. CDR3 DNA sequence: TGTGCCAGCAGTTACCGGGACACCGGAAGCGGAGACACCTTC. Protein product: CASSYRDTGSGDTF.

The chain joins TRBV5-1 to TRBJ1-4; a possible D gene is TRBD1 (5 bases). The CDR3 sequence is 15 residues long. CDR1 and CDR2 from the germline V gene are SGHRS and YFSETQ. Trimming removed 4 bases at V and 2 bases at J, with 12 bases between. CDR3 in DNA: TGCGCCAGCAGCCCGGGGGGGGTGACTAATGAAAAACTGTTTTTT. It translates to CASSPGGVTNEKLFF.

As regards this clone: This sample also contains other DNA sequences that code for the same CDR3. The gene calls are TRBV6-5 and TRBJ1-2; a possible D gene is TRBD1 (6 bases). This CDR3 spans 16 amino acids. With 3 bases removed from V and 8 bases from J, the gap between germline ends came to 22 bases. Germline-derived CDR1 and CDR2 are MNHEY and SVGAGI. The CDR3 DNA is TGTGCCAGCAGTTATTCGGCAGGGGCCGGTGCAGGAGGCTACACCTTC. Its translation: CASSYSAGAGAGGYTF.

The chain is built from TRBV18 and TRBJ1-5; no clear D. Germline lookup yields CDR1 KGHSH and CDR2 LQKENI. This CDR3 is 14 amino acids long. V lost 3 bases, J lost 1 base, and 7 bases lay in between. The CDR3 protein is CASSPGLSNQPQHF. CDR3 sequence (DNA): TGTGCCAGCTCACCCGGACTGAGCAATCAGCCCCAGCATTTT.

In its sample, this clone was seen a few times. The chain joins TRBV29-1 to TRBJ2-7; TRBD1 matches 10 bases. V lost 4 bases, J lost 2 bases, and 5 bases stayed unmatched. CDR3 length: 14 amino acids. In germline, CDR1 is SQVTM, CDR2 ANQGSEA. CDR3 residues: CSVGRQGAAYEQYF. The CDR3 nucleotides read TGCAGCGTTGGTAGACAGGGGGCGGCCTACGAGCAGTACTTC.

The chain employs TRBV29-1 and TRBJ1-5; no clear D gene. The V and J ends lost 6 bases and 2 bases respectively, with 14 bases between them. The CDR3 length is 14 residues. Germline values: CDR1 SQVTM, CDR2 ANQGSEA. CDR3 in amino acids: CSVGPSGRNQPQHF. DNA of the CDR3: TGCAGCGTCGGCCCCAGCGGCCGCAATCAGCCCCAGCATTTT.

The chain employs TRBV6-5 and TRBJ1-5, with D unresolved. The CDR3 is made up of 14 amino acids. Trimming removed 2 bases from V and 0 bases from J, with 5 bases in between. Germline CDR1 reads MNHEY; CDR2 reads SVGAGI. The CDR3 DNA reads as TGTGCCAGCAGTTACGGGCATAGCAATCAGCCCCAGCATTTT. Protein product: CASSYGHSNQPQHF.

The V and J genes are TRBV11-3 and TRBJ2-7, with D tentatively TRBD2 (5 bases). The CDR3 totals 15 residues. With 1 base removed from V and 0 bases from J, the gap between germline ends came to 10 bases. Germline CDR1 SGHNT, CDR2 YENEEA. The DNA for the CDR3 is TGTGCCAGCAGCTTAGGTTCCGGGGACTCCTACGAGCAGTACTTC. It is translated as CASSLGSGDSYEQYF.

The V call is TRBV6-1, the J call TRBJ1-5; D is uncertain. The CDR3 contains 14 residues. From germline, CDR1 is MNHNS and CDR2 SASEGT. With 6 bases removed from V and 5 bases from J, the gap between germline ends came to 14 bases. The CDR3 region has the DNA TGTGCCAGCAGCCAAACCGCCAGGCATCAGCCCCAGCATTTT. It translates to CASSQTARHQPQHF.

This clone was seen only once. This chain joins TRBV27 and TRBJ1-5, with TRBD1 matching 7 bases. This CDR3 is built from 15 residues. Germline CDR1 MNHEY, CDR2 SMNVEV (reference sequence). V was clipped by 3 bases and J by 2 bases; unmatched bases: 4. CDR3 DNA: TGTGCCAGCAGTTTGGCGGACAGGCGCAATCAGCCCCAGCATTTT. Amino acids: CASSLADRRNQPQHF.

The rearrangement links TRBV10-3 to TRBJ2-2, with TRBD2 as a possible D gene (7 bases). The V gene's germline CDR1 is ENHRY and CDR2 SYGVKD. This CDR3 is built from 15 residues. The V gene lost 2 bases and the J gene lost 5 bases, with 12 bases spanning the gap. This chain's CDR3 is CAISERGASTGELFF. The CDR3 region has the DNA TGTGCCATCAGTGAGCGGGGGGCAAGTACCGGGGAGCTGTTTTTT.

V is TRBV7-2 and J is TRBJ2-7; 11 bases match TRBD2. Trimming removed 0 bases from V and 7 bases from J; junction bases left unmatched: 8. The length of the CDR3 is 16 residues. Germline V gene data show CDR1 as SGHTA and CDR2 as FQGNSA. The CDR3 loop reads CASSLALAGGPGEQYF. As DNA, the CDR3 is TGTGCCAGCAGCTTAGCCCTAGCGGGGGGTCCGGGAGAGCAGTACTTC.

The chain is built from TRBV29-1 and TRBJ1-1, with D maybe TRBD1 (5 bases). CDR3 size: 12 residues. Deletions cut 7 bases from V and 1 base from J, with 10 bases between. Germline V CDR1 and CDR2: SQVTM, ANQGSEA. For the CDR3, the DNA is TGCAGCGCCGCGACAGCGAACACTGAAGCTTTCTTT. Amino acids: CSAATANTEAFF.

This chain joins TRBV27 and TRBJ2-3; the match to TRBD2 covers 9 bases. The germline V gene encodes CDR1 MNHEY and CDR2 SMNVEV (reference sequence). Trimming removed 7 bases from V and 5 bases from J; junction bases left unmatched: 13. There are 16 residues in the CDR3. The chain's CDR3 is CASILQWRGGQDTQYF. The CDR3 nucleotides are TGTGCCAGCATACTTCAGTGGCGGGGGGGCCAAGATACGCAGTATTTT.

This clone turned up a few times. The chain combines TRBV30 with TRBJ2-7, with D possibly TRBD1 on 5 matching bases. Per germline, CDR1 GTSNPN and CDR2 SVGIG (reference sequence). Trimming pared 2 bases from V and 2 bases from J, leaving 10 bases between. The CDR3 sequence is 13 residues long. The CDR3 coding sequence is TGTGCCTGGAGTCCACCGACAGCCTACGAGCAGTACTTC. Translation gives CAWSPPTAYEQYF.

The chain joins TRBV28 to TRBJ2-7; 12 positions agree with TRBD2. In germline, CDR1 is MDHEN, CDR2 SYDVKM. The trim removed 10 bases at V and 1 base at J, leaving 2 bases unmatched. This CDR3 is 13 amino acids long. The CDR3 spells CATGLAGSYEQYF. The DNA for the CDR3 is TGTGCCACCGGACTAGCGGGATCCTACGAGCAGTACTTC.

This clone has more than one count but fewer than ten. CDR3 DNA: TGTGCCAGCTCACCACCGGTCAGTCTTCGGGTGAACACTGAAGCTTTCTTT. Encoded protein: CASSPPVSLRVNTEAFF. The genes are TRBV18 and TRBJ1-1; D ambiguous. Trimming cost V 0 bases and J 0 bases, with 14 bases left between them. The CDR3 contains 17 residues. Germline lookup yields CDR1 KGHSH and CDR2 LQKENI. Combining the CDR3 with reference TRBV18 and TRBJ1-1 gives the whole variable domain NAGVMQNPRHLVRRRGQEARLRCSPMKGHSHVYWYRQLPEEGLKFMVYLQKENIIDESGMPKERFSAEFPKEGPSILRIQQVVRGDSAAYFCASSPPVSLRVNTEAFFGQGTRLTVV.

A single count supports this clone. The chain employs TRBV5-1 and TRBJ1-1, with a weak D call TRBD1 (6 bases). The CDR3 extends over 15 amino acids. V was clipped by 0 bases and J by 6 bases, with 15 bases between them. Germline V gene lookup returns CDR1 SGHRS and CDR2 YFSETQ. Here the CDR3 reads CASSLAVGAIAEAFF. The CDR3, as DNA: TGCGCCAGCAGCTTGGCCGTGGGGGCGATCGCTGAAGCTTTCTTT.

This clone is deemed medium-sized (0.01 to 0.1%). The chain couples TRBV4-3 to TRBJ1-2, with TRBD1 as a possible D gene (5 bases). Germline V gene sequence: CDR1 LGHNA, CDR2 YSLEER. This CDR3 comprises 14 residues. Trimming stripped 2 bases from V and 8 bases from J, with 15 bases between. CDR3 region: CASSQPEDSSGYTF. The CDR3 DNA is TGCGCCAGCAGCCAACCAGAAGACAGTAGCGGCTACACCTTC.

Concerning this clone itself: A read error may produce the germline difference seen at one junction end. The V and J genes are TRBV5-1 and TRBJ2-7; maybe TRBD2 (5 bases). Germline V gene sequence: CDR1 SGHRS, CDR2 YFSETQ. The length of the CDR3 is 12 residues. As DNA, the CDR3 is TGCGCCAGCAGTTTGGACTTCTACGAGCAGTACTTC. Residues: CASSLDFYEQYF.

This clone was seen more than once but under ten times. This sequence joins TRBV10-3 and TRBJ2-1; 10 nucleotides align to TRBD2. The V gene end was trimmed by 7 bases and the J gene end by 5 bases; junction bases not matched to a gene: 5. This CDR3 has 14 amino acids. Germline V gene data show CDR1 as ENHRY and CDR2 as SYGVKD. The CDR3 nucleotides read TGTGCCATCAACCCAGGACTAGCGGACAATGAGCAGTTCTTC. Protein: CAINPGLADNEQFF.

This chain links TRBV2 with TRBJ1-2; 9 bases line up with TRBD1. The CDR3 sequence is 15 residues long. The junction had 3 bases not matched to a gene; V was cut back by 0 bases and J by 4 bases. CDR1 and CDR2 (germline): SNHLY, FYNNEI. The CDR3 reads CASSEAATGGYGYTF. Here the CDR3 DNA reads TGTGCCAGCAGTGAAGCGGCGACAGGGGGCTATGGCTACACCTTC.

The chain recombines TRBV18 with TRBJ2-6; D not resolved. Trimming took 3 bases from V and 2 from J, leaving 5 bases between them. The CDR3 length is 14 residues. Looked up from germline, CDR1 is KGHSH and CDR2 is LQKENI. The CDR3 sequence: CASSPWPGANVLTF. The DNA of the CDR3 is TGTGCCAGCTCACCGTGGCCTGGGGCCAACGTCCTGACTTTC.

Only one count was recorded for this clone. The rearrangement links TRBV2 to TRBJ1-5; TRBD1 is a possible D gene (6 bases). There are 16 residues in the CDR3. V lost 6 bases to trimming and J lost 4 bases, with 19 bases between them. Per the germline V gene, CDR1 is SNHLY and CDR2 is FYNNEI. Written as DNA, the CDR3 is TGTGCCAGCAGCCGAGGGGGAGGGGCCTCAAATCAGCCCCAGCATTTT. This codes for CASSRGGGASNQPQHF.

This sequence joins TRBV5-6 and TRBJ2-1; TRBD1 aligns across 7 bases. Germline values: CDR1 SGHDT, CDR2 YYEEEE. With V trimmed by 0 bases and J by 3 bases, 9 bases remained unmatched. The CDR3 length is 17 residues. CDR3 in amino acids: CASSLALEGAHYNEQFF. The CDR3 DNA follows: TGTGCCAGCAGCTTGGCCCTAGAGGGGGCGCACTACAATGAGCAGTTCTTC.

CDR3 in DNA: TGTGCCAGCAGCTTCGAGGGGGTAGGTCAGCCCCAGCATTTT. As protein: CASSFEGVGQPQHF. The chain couples TRBV11-2 to TRBJ1-5, with a tentative D call TRBD1 (6 bases). V lost 3 bases, J lost 6 bases, and 12 bases lay in between. Germline V gives CDR1 SGHAT, CDR2 FQNNGV. There are 14 residues in the CDR3.

J is TRBJ1-1 and V is TRBV5-1, with 9 bases identical to TRBD1. The CDR3 is 13 amino acids. CDR1 and CDR2 from the germline V gene are SGHRS and YFSETQ. The trim removed 4 bases at V and 4 bases at J, leaving 2 bases unmatched. The CDR3 DNA reads TGCGCCAGCAGCATGGACAGGGGCACTGAAGCTTTCTTT. It yields the protein CASSMDRGTEAFF.

The chain couples TRBV5-1 to TRBJ1-2, with TRBD1 matching over 8 bases. The CDR3 is made up of 13 amino acids. V was pared by 4 bases and J by 7 bases, with 6 bases of the junction left unmatched. CDR1 is SGHRS and CDR2 is YFSETQ in the germline V gene. The CDR3 DNA reads as TGCGCCAGCAGCCAGGGACAGGTATCTGGCTACACCTTC. Amino acids: CASSQGQVSGYTF.